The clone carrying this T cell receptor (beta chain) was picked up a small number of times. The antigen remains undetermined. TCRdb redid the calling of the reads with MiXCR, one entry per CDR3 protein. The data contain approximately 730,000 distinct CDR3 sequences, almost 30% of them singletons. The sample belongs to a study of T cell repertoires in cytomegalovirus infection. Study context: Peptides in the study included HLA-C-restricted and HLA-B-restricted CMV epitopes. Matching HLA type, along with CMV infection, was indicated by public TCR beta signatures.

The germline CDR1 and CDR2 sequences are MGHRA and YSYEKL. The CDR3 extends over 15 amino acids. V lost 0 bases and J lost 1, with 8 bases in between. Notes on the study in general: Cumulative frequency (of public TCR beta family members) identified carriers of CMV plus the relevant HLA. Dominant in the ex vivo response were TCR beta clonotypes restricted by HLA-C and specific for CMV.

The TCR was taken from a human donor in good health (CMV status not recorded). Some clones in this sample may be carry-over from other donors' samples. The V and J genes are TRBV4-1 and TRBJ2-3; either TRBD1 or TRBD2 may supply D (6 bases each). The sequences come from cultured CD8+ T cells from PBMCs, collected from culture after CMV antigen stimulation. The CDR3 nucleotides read TGCGCCAGCAGCCAAGACGGGGGCCGCACAGATACGCAGTATTTT. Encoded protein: CASSQDGGRTDTQYF.